This T cell receptor (beta chain) stems from a study of OX40 agonist ivuxolimab in advanced cancers. Study conclusions and caveats: Among expanded peripheral T cells, antigen specificity went undetermined. Both CD4+ and CD8+ T cell populations in blood had undergone clonal expansion by week 6 at 0.1 to 3.0 mg/kg.

Germline V lookup: CDR1 SGHTA, CDR2 FQGNSA. V lost 3 bases and J 9 bases, leaving 12 bases between the germline ends. CDR3 length: 13 residues. Sequenced by immunoSEQ multiplex PCR; TCRdb stores in-frame clones only, minus some. In the table there are roughly 48,000 clones, around 80% of which are singletons. To note about this clone: The antigen remains unidentified.

The chain combines TRBV7-2 with TRBJ1-3, with D perhaps matching TRBD1 (6 bases). This sequence originates from an adult with an advanced solid tumor such as melanoma, head and neck, liver or kidney cancer. Sequencing used CD4+ or CD8+ T cells sorted from blood, obtained in a trial of the OX40 agonist ivuxolimab. The CDR3 DNA sequence: TGTGCCAGCAGCTTTAGCAGGGGAGGCACCATATATTTT. Its protein product is CASSFSRGGTIYF.